This T cell receptor (beta chain) was retrieved from a study of blood T cell repertoires in COVID-19. Study at large: The United States, Italy and Spain provided the acute and convalescent COVID-19 samples. T cells, B-cell-depleted T cells, or PBMCs supplied cDNA or gDNA.

Seattle's cohort entered during active infection and was followed longitudinally. Authors' methods: Researchers report that nucleated cell counts were estimated from reference gene primer amplification. The data were produced by immunoSEQ multiplex PCR, yet TCRdb's version contains in-frame clones alone and is incomplete. Clone size and the V and J calls come from that table; the DNA yielded D and trimming. Of around 460,000 clones listed, approximately 90% are singletons. The germline CDR1 and CDR2 sequences are SGHTA and FQGNSA. This CDR3 has 17 residues. V dropped 4 bases and J dropped 5; count of bases not matched to a gene: 11.

This clonotype was sampled from a man aged 18 to 30 with COVID-19, enrolled during active disease. The sequenced sample consisted of peripheral blood. The chain combines TRBV7-2 with TRBJ2-2; 9 bases line up with TRBD1. As DNA, the CDR3 is TGTGCCAGCAGCTCCTGGTCCGGGACAGGGAGAACCGGGGAGCTGTTTTTT. It codes for CASSSWSGTGRTGELFF.